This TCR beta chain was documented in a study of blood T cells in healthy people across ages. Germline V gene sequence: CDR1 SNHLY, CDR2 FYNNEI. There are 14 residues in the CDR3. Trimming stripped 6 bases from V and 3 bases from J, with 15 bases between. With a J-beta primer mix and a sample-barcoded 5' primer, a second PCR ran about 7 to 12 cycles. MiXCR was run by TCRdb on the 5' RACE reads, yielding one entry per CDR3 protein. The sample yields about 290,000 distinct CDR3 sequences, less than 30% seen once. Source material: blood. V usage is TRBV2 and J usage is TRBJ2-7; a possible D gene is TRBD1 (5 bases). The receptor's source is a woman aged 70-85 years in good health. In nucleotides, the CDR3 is TGTGCCAGCAGCAGAGACAGTCCCGGCTACGAGCAGTACTTC. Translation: CASSRDSPGYEQYF.